These 21 T cell receptor beta chains were sequenced from one sample in a study of cytomegalovirus exposure and HLA in healthy donors. Researchers ran the PCR with 60 Vbeta and 13 Jbeta primers. This table comes from immunoSEQ multiplex PCR, and its TCRdb copy is limited to in-frame clones, with some not included. This sample yields approximately 140,000 clones, of which 73% are seen a single time; roughly 1.3% belongs to the top ten. The source material was PBMCs. The receptors stem from a woman between 35 and 50 years old in good health and CMV-seronegative.

V is TRBV9 and J is TRBJ2-1, with TRBD2 matching 12 bases. Germline CDR1 and CDR2: SGDLS and YYNGEE. The length of the CDR3 is 17 residues. Germline trimming cut 0 bases from V and 11 bases from J; bases unmatched to any gene: 12. This chain's CDR3 is CASSVVKRLAGGYQQFF. The CDR3 region has the DNA TGTGCCAGCAGCGTAGTAAAGAGGCTAGCGGGGGGGTATCAGCAGTTCTTC.

The rearrangement links TRBV6-5 to TRBJ2-1; TRBD2 is a possible D gene (6 bases). Germline V gives CDR1 MNHEY, CDR2 SVGAGI. Trimming took 0 bases from V and 1 from J, leaving 10 bases between them. The length of the CDR3 is 16 residues. In nucleotides, the CDR3 is TGTGCCAGCAGTTACTCGCGGGACCCGTCCTACAATGAGCAGTTCTTC. Translation gives CASSYSRDPSYNEQFF.

The chain couples TRBV5-6 to TRBJ1-2; maybe TRBD1 (5 bases). Germline lookup yields CDR1 SGHDT and CDR2 YYEEEE. CDR3 size: 12 residues. Trimming took off 4 bases at V and 7 bases at J, with 11 bases between the two ends. The CDR3 loop is CASSPGGFGYTF. Written as DNA, the CDR3 is TGTGCCAGCAGCCCGGGGGGTTTTGGCTACACCTTC. Full variable domain (outside the CDR3, taken from reference TRBV5-6 and TRBJ1-2): DAGVTQSPTHLIKTRGQQVTLRCSPKSGHDTVSWYQQALGQGPQFIFQYYEEEERQRGNFPDRFSGHQFPNYSSELNVNALLLGDSALYLCASSPGGFGYTFGSGTRLTVV.

CDR3 bases: TGTGCCAGCAGCGACCGGGACAGAAACTACGAGCAGTACTTC. Translated, it gives CASSDRDRNYEQYF. The V and J genes are TRBV5-4 and TRBJ2-7; 7 bases are a match to TRBD1. V lost 4 bases to trimming and J lost 3 bases; unmatched junction nucleotides: 7. The CDR3 has 14 amino acids. Germline CDR1 is SGHNT and CDR2 is YYREEE (reference sequence).

The DNA for the CDR3 is TGTGCCAGCAGTGCTAGCGAACAGGTTAAAAATGGCTACACCTTC. Its translation is CASSASEQVKNGYTF. This chain joins TRBV28 and TRBJ1-2; a possible D gene is TRBD1 (5 bases). Germline CDR1 MDHEN, CDR2 SYDVKM. V gave up 5 bases and J gave up 6 bases, with 19 bases separating them. This CDR3 contains 15 residues.

This clone was seen only a few times. The rearrangement links TRBV6-5 to TRBJ1-1, with TRBD1 matching 8 bases. After removal of 5 bases from V and 4 bases from J, the junction contained 0 bases not matched to a gene. CDR3 length equals 12 residues. Germline-derived CDR1 and CDR2 are MNHEY and SVGAGI. The CDR3 protein is CASSTGGTEAFF. The CDR3 region has the DNA TGTGCCAGCAGTACAGGGGGCACTGAAGCTTTCTTT.

The CDR3 protein is CASSSPKYSLGEQFF. The CDR3 DNA reads TGTGCCAGCAGCTCCCCAAAATACAGCTTGGGTGAGCAGTTCTTC. V and J are TRBV11-1 and TRBJ2-1; D remains ambiguous. Looked up from germline, CDR1 is SGHAT and CDR2 is FQDESV (reference sequence). V was clipped by 4 bases and J by 9 bases, with 19 bases between them. The CDR3 loop spans 15 amino acids.

The J gene is TRBJ2-3, the V gene TRBV4-1; 9 bases are shared with TRBD1. Losses at the gene ends were 8 bases for V and 2 bases for J; bases not matched to a gene: 11. This CDR3 spans 16 amino acids. Germline V gene sequence: CDR1 MGHRA, CDR2 YSYEKL. This CDR3 reads CASENPGQGITDTQYF. In nucleotides, the CDR3 is TGCGCCAGCGAGAACCCGGGACAGGGAATCACAGATACGCAGTATTTT.

V and J are TRBV4-1 and TRBJ1-1, with 9 bases lining up with TRBD1. Per the germline V gene, CDR1 is MGHRA and CDR2 is YSYEKL. The V and J ends lost 2 bases and 3 bases, in that order; junction bases with no gene match: 10. The CDR3 extends over 17 amino acids. The DNA of the CDR3 is TGCGCCAGCAGCCAACAACCCCCGACAGGGGGGGACACTGAAGCTTTCTTT. Residues: CASSQQPPTGGDTEAFF.

This sequence joins TRBV5-5 and TRBJ1-6; 7 nucleotides match TRBD1. The trim removed 4 bases at V and 7 bases at J, leaving 8 bases unmatched. This CDR3 is built from 15 residues. Per germline, CDR1 SGHKS and CDR2 YYEKEE (reference sequence). The CDR3 here is CASSGETGLNSPLHF. In nucleotides, the CDR3 is TGTGCCAGCAGCGGGGAGACAGGGTTGAATTCACCCCTCCACTTT.

Here the CDR3 reads CASSLAQGAGYGYTF. The CDR3, as DNA: TGTGCCAGCAGCTTGGCTCAGGGGGCGGGTTATGGCTACACCTTC. This chain connects TRBV5-5 to TRBJ1-2; TRBD1 agrees at 8 bases. Trimming took 0 bases from V and 5 from J; bases not matched to a gene: 6. The CDR3 runs 15 residues. Germline V CDR1 and CDR2: SGHKS, YYEKEE (reference sequence).

This sequence joins TRBV7-3 and TRBJ1-2; TRBD1 agrees at 10 bases. Germline V lookup: CDR1 SGHTA, CDR2 FQGTGA. The CDR3 covers 13 residues. The trim removed 4 bases at V and 6 bases at J, leaving 2 bases unmatched. Here the CDR3 reads CASSWGTGDGYTF. Written as DNA, the CDR3 is TGTGCCAGCAGCTGGGGGACAGGGGATGGCTACACCTTC.

The gene calls are TRBV19 and TRBJ2-3, with 9 bases matching TRBD2. This CDR3 is built from 16 residues. With V trimmed by 7 bases and J by 0 bases, 8 bases remained unmatched. The germline V gene has CDR1 LNHDA and CDR2 SQIVND (reference sequence). In DNA, the CDR3 is TGTGCCAGTAAGCCAGGACTAGCGCCGAGCACAGATACGCAGTATTTT. The encoded protein is CASKPGLAPSTDTQYF.

This clone is a singleton in its sample. The chain uses TRBV7-9 and TRBJ2-7, with TRBD2 identical over 7 bases. CDR1 and CDR2 from the germline V gene are SEHNR and FQNEAQ (reference sequence). The CDR3 covers 14 residues. After removal of 5 bases from V and 0 bases from J, the junction contained 4 bases not matched to a gene. In DNA form, the CDR3 reads TGTGCCAGCAGCACGGGGGGAGTCTCCTACGAGCAGTACTTC. It encodes CASSTGGVSYEQYF.

The CDR3 coding sequence is TGTGCCAGCAGCTTAGGGGCAGGGGTGGATGAAAAACTGTTTTTT. Protein: CASSLGAGVDEKLFF. The rearrangement joins TRBV7-9 to TRBJ1-4; possible D gene TRBD1, 6 bases. Trimming shortened V by 1 base and J by 6 bases, and 12 bases separated the two germline ends. The CDR3 spans 15 residues. The germline V gene encodes CDR1 SEHNR and CDR2 FQNEAQ (reference sequence).

The rearrangement joins TRBV4-3 to TRBJ2-3; no clear D. CDR1 and CDR2 from the germline V gene are LGHNA and YSLEER. This CDR3 region has 14 residues. Trimming took off 1 base at V and 6 bases at J, with 11 bases between the two ends. CDR3 sequence: CASSQGVASDTQYF. CDR3 sequence (DNA): TGCGCCAGCAGCCAAGGGGTAGCTAGTGATACGCAGTATTTT.

CDR3 protein: CASSSLSGNQLNYGYTF. CDR3 nucleotides: TGTGCCAGCAGTTCGCTTAGCGGGAATCAGCTTAACTATGGCTACACCTTC. The chain uses TRBV28 and TRBJ1-2, with no clear D. This CDR3 has 17 amino acids. Deletions cut 4 bases from V and 1 base from J, with 19 bases between. Germline lookup yields CDR1 MDHEN and CDR2 SYDVKM.

In DNA form, the CDR3 reads TGTGCCAGCAGTAGGCTTTCGCCGAGGGCTAGCAATCAGCCCCAGCATTTT. It yields the protein CASSRLSPRASNQPQHF. J is TRBJ1-5 and V is TRBV2; D is unresolved. The CDR3 spans 17 residues. Trimming shortened V by 5 bases and J by 0 bases, and 17 bases separated the two germline ends. Germline V gene sequence: CDR1 SNHLY, CDR2 FYNNEI.

The V call is TRBV2, the J call TRBJ1-5; TRBD1 might be the D (6 bases). Trimming left V 0 bases short and J 6 bases short, with 12 bases between. Germline V gives CDR1 SNHLY, CDR2 FYNNEI. The CDR3 has 15 residues. The CDR3 region is CASSEAPRGRQPQHF. CDR3 sequence (DNA): TGTGCCAGCAGTGAAGCGCCCAGGGGACGTCAGCCCCAGCATTTT.

V gene TRBV2 combines with J gene TRBJ1-5; 8 bases line up with TRBD1. V shed 10 bases and J 2 bases; nucleotides not matched to a gene: 7. The CDR3 runs to 14 residues. CDR1 and CDR2 from the germline V gene are SNHLY and FYNNEI. CDR3 DNA: TGTGCCAAATCACAGGGGGGGGGCAATCAGCCCCAGCATTTT. Translated: CAKSQGGGNQPQHF. The full variable domain, completed using reference TRBV2 and TRBJ1-5, is EPEVTQTPSHQVTQMGQEVILRCVPISNHLYFYWYRQILGQKVEFLVSFYNNEISEKSEIFDDQFSVERPDGSNFTLKIRSTKLEDSAMYFCAKSQGGGNQPQHFGDGTRLSIL.

The rearrangement links TRBV7-2 to TRBJ2-1, with D possibly TRBD1 on 6 matching bases. The CDR3 sequence is 14 residues long. V lost 5 bases to trimming and J lost 6 bases, with 14 bases between them. The germline gives CDR1 SGHTA, CDR2 FQGNSA. CDR3 loop: CASSLGGHSNEQFF. As DNA, the CDR3 is TGTGCCAGCAGCCTAGGGGGACACTCCAATGAGCAGTTCTTC.